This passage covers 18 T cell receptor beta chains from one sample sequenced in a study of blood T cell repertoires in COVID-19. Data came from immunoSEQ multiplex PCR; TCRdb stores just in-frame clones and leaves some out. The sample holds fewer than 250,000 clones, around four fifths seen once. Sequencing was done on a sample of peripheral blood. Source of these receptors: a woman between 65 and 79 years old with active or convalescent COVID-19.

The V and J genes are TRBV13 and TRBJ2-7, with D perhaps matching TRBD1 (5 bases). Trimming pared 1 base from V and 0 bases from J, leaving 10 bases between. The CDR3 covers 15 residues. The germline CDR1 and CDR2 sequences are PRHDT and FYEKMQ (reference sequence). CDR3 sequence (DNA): TGTGCCAGCAGCTTAGCGGCAGGGTCCTCCTACGAGCAGTACTTC. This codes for CASSLAAGSSYEQYF.

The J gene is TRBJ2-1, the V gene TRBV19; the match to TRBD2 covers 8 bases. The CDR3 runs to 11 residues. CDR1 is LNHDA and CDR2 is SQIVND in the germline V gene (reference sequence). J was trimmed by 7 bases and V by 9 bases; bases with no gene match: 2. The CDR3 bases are TGTGCCAGGTTAGCGGGGAATGAGCAGTTCTTC. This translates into CARLAGNEQFF. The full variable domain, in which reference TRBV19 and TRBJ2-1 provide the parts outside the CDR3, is DGGITQSPKYLFRKEGQNVTLSCEQNLNHDAMYWYRQDPGQGLRLIYYSQIVNDFQKGDIAEGYSVSREKKESFPLTVTSAQKNPTAFYLCARLAGNEQFFGPGTRLTVL.

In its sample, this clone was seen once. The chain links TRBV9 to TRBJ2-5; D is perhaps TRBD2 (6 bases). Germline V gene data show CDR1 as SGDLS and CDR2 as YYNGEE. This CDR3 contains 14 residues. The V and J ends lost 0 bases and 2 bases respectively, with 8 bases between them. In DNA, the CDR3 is TGTGCCAGCAGCGTAGGACTAGGACAAGAGACCCAGTACTTC. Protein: CASSVGLGQETQYF.

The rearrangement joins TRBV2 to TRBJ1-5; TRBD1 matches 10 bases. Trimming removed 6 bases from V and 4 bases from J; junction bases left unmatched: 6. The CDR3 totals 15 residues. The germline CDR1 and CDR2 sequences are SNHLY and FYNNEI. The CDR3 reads CASSPLDRGNQPQHF. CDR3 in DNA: TGTGCCAGCAGCCCTTTGGACAGGGGGAATCAGCCCCAGCATTTT.

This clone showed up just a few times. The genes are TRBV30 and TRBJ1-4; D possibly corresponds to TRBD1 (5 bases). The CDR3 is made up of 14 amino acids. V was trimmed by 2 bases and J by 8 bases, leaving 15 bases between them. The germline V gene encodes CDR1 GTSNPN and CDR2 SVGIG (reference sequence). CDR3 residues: CAWSKPGISEKLFF. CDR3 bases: TGTGCCTGGAGTAAACCAGGGATTTCGGAAAAACTGTTTTTT.

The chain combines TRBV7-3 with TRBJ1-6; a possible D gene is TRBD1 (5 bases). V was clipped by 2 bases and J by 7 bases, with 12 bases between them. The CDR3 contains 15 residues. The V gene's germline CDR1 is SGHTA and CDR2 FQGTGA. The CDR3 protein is CASSLDQGSNSPLHF. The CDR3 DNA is TGTGCCAGCAGCTTAGATCAGGGATCGAATTCACCCCTCCACTTT.

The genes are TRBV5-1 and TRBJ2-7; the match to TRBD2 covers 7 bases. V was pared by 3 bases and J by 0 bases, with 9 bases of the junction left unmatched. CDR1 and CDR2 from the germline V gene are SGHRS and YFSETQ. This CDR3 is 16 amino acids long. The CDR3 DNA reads TGCGCCAGCAGCTACCGAACTACTAGCGTCTCCTACGAGCAGTACTTC. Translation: CASSYRTTSVSYEQYF.

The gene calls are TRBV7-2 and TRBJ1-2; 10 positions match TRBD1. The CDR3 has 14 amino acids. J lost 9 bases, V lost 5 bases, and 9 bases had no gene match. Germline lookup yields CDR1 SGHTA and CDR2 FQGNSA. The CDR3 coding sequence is TGTGCCAGCAGCCCGTCGACAGGGGGCTACAGCTACACCTTC. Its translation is CASSPSTGGYSYTF.

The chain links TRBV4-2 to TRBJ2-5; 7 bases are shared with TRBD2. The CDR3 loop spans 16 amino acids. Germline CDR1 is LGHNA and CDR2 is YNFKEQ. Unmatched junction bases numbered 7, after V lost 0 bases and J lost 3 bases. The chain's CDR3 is CASSQEFLAVKETQYF. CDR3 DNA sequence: TGTGCCAGCAGCCAAGAGTTCCTAGCGGTAAAAGAGACCCAGTACTTC.

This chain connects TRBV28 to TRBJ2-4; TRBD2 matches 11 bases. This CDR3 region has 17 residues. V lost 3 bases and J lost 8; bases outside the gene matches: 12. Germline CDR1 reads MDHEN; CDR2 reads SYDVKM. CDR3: CASSLGLTSGGGDIQYF. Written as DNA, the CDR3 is TGTGCCAGCAGTTTGGGTTTAACTAGCGGGGGAGGGGACATTCAGTACTTC.

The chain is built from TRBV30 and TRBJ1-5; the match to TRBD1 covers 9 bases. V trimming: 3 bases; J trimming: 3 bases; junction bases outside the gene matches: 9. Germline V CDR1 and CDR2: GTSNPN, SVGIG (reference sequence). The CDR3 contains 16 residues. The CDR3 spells CAWSTGGPSPNQPQHF. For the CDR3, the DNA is TGTGCCTGGAGCACAGGGGGCCCAAGCCCCAATCAGCCCCAGCATTTT.

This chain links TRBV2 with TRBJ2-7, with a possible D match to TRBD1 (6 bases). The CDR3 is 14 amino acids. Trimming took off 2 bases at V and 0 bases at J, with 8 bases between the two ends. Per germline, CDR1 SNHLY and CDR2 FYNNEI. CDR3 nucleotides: TGTGCCAGCAGTGAATTGACAGGCTCCTACGAGCAGTACTTC. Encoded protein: CASSELTGSYEQYF.

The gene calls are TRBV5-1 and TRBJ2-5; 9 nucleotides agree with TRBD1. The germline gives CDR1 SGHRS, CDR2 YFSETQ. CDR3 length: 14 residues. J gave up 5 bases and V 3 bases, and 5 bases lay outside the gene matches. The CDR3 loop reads CASSYTGGVETQYF. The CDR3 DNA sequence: TGCGCCAGCAGCTATACAGGGGGCGTGGAGACCCAGTACTTC.

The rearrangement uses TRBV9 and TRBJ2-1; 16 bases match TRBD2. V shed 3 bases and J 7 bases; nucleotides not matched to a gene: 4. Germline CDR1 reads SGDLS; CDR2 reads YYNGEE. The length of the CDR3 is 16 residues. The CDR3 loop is CASSAGLAGGQNEQFF. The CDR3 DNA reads TGTGCCAGCAGCGCGGGACTAGCGGGGGGGCAGAATGAGCAGTTCTTC.

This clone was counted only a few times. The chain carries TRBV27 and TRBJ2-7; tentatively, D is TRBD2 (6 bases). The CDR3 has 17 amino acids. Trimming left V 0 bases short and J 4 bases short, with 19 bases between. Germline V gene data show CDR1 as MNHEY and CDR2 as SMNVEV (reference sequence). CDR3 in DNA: TGTGCCAGCAGTTTATCCCTCGGGGCTAGCGCCCTTTACGAGCAGTACTTC. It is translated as CASSLSLGASALYEQYF.

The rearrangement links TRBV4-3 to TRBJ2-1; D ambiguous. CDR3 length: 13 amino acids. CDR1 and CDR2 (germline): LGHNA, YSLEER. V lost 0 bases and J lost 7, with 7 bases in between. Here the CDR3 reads CASSQESANEQFF. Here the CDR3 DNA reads TGCGCCAGCAGCCAAGAGTCAGCGAATGAGCAGTTCTTC.

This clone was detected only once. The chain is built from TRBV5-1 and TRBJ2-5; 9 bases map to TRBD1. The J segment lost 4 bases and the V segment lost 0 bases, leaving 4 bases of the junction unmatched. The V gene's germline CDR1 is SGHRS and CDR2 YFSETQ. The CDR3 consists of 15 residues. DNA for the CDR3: TGCGCCAGCAGCTTGGGAACAGGGGGCGGAGAGACCCAGTACTTC. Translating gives CASSLGTGGGETQYF.

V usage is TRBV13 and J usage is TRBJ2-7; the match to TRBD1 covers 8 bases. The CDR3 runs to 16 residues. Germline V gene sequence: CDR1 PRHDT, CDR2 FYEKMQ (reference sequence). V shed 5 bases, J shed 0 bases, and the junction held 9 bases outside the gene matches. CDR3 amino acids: CASSQTGALSSYEQYF. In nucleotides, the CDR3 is TGTGCCAGCAGCCAGACAGGGGCCCTTAGCTCCTACGAGCAGTACTTC. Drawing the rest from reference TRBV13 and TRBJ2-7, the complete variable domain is AAGVIQSPRHLIKEKRETATLKCYPIPRHDTVYWYQQGPGQDPQFLISFYEKMQSDKGSIPDRFSAQQFSDYHSELNMSSLELGDSALYFCASSQTGALSSYEQYFGPGTRLTVT.